This T cell receptor beta chain derives from a study of glioma-infiltrating T cells after dendritic cell vaccination. Findings of the study overall: Longer survival after dendritic cell vaccination followed higher pretreatment TIL content.

With 4 bases clipped from V and 3 bases from J, the junction kept 3 bases outside the gene matches. Germline assignment: CDR1 MGHRA and CDR2 YSYEKL. This CDR3 is 14 amino acids long. No glioblastoma patient carried an isocitrate dehydrogenase mutation. This clone has just one count. Its specificity is unknown. Amplification used 60 V beta primers and 13 J beta primers. Clones were read by immunoSEQ multiplex PCR, and TCRdb kept only the in-frame ones, dropping some. The data hold about 82,000 clones, with roughly 89% observed a single time. The rearrangement uses TRBV4-1 and TRBJ2-1, with 7 bases aligning to TRBD2. This sample comprised blood, obtained before dendritic cell vaccination. The sequence was obtained from a human donor with glioblastoma. For the CDR3, the DNA is TGCGCCAGCAGCCCGACTAGCCGCTACAATGAGCAGTTCTTC. Translated, it gives CASSPTSRYNEQFF.